The 21 T cell receptor beta chains below come from one sample, sequenced in a study of blood T cell repertoires in COVID-19. Some clones are missing from TCRdb's copy, which holds only in-frame ones; the method was immunoSEQ multiplex PCR. The sample lists fewer than 70,000 clones, 60% to 80% occurring once. Specimen: peripheral blood. These receptors came from a man aged 60-69 years with acute or convalescent COVID-19.

The chain employs TRBV25-1 and TRBJ1-1; 8 bases align to TRBD1. Germline V gives CDR1 MGHDK, CDR2 SYGVNS. V lost 4 bases to trimming and J lost 6 bases; unmatched junction nucleotides: 4. This CDR3 region has 13 residues. The CDR3 nucleotides read TGTGCCAGCAGTGCGGGACAGGCACCTGAAGCTTTCTTT. It specifies CASSAGQAPEAFF.

The V gene is TRBV12-3 or TRBV12-4, the J gene TRBJ1-5; the D gene is possibly TRBD1 (5 bases). V was clipped by 3 bases and J by 8 bases, with 11 bases between them. The CDR3 consists of 13 residues. CDR3 sequence: CASSFRVKEPQHF. For the CDR3, the DNA is TGTGCCAGCAGTTTCAGGGTCAAGGAGCCCCAGCATTTT.

This chain joins TRBV7-6 and TRBJ2-5, with 7 bases fitting TRBD1. CDR3 length: 15 amino acids. V shed 1 base and J 5 bases; nucleotides not matched to a gene: 7. Germline V lookup: CDR1 SGHVS, CDR2 FNYEAQ. CDR3 residues: CASSLGSGGRETQYF. The CDR3 bases are TGTGCCAGCAGCTTAGGGTCAGGGGGTAGGGAGACCCAGTACTTC.

The chain joins TRBV6-1 to TRBJ1-6; 7 nucleotides match TRBD1. After removal of 3 bases from V and 9 bases from J, the junction contained 14 bases not matched to a gene. This CDR3 has 17 amino acids. Per germline, CDR1 MNHNS and CDR2 SASEGT. The CDR3: CASSDPTKTGSISPLHF. The CDR3 DNA sequence: TGTGCCAGCAGTGATCCCACCAAGACAGGGTCAATTTCACCCCTCCACTTT.

The CDR3, as DNA: TGTGCCAGCAGCGCGGTACTTTCGAATTCACCCCTCCACTTT. Translating gives CASSAVLSNSPLHF. J is TRBJ1-6 and V is TRBV5-5; D not resolved. The germline V gene has CDR1 SGHKS and CDR2 YYEKEE (reference sequence). The CDR3 contains 14 residues. The V and J ends lost 4 bases and 7 bases respectively, with 12 bases between them.

The chain recombines TRBV12-3 or TRBV12-4 with TRBJ1-5; a possible D gene is TRBD1 (6 bases). The length of the CDR3 is 13 residues. V gave up 2 bases and J gave up 4 bases, with 6 bases separating them. CDR3 in DNA: TGTGCCAGCAGTTTACAGGGGAATCAGCCCCAGCATTTT. This sequence encodes CASSLQGNQPQHF.

This clone was seen only once. V and J are TRBV7-2 and TRBJ2-3; 8 bases map to TRBD2. CDR1 and CDR2 from the germline V gene are SGHTA and FQGNSA. The CDR3 is 15 residues long. The V and J ends lost 1 base and 10 bases, in that order; junction bases with no gene match: 10. The chain's CDR3 is CASSLEGGGTSAQYF. For the CDR3, the DNA is TGTGCCAGCAGCTTAGAGGGCGGGGGGACCTCAGCGCAGTATTTT.

This rearrangement joins TRBV5-1 to TRBJ2-2; perhaps TRBD1 as D (5 bases). Trimming removed 1 base at V and 1 base at J, with 11 bases between. The CDR3 length is 16 residues. From germline, CDR1 is SGHRS and CDR2 YFSETQ. The CDR3 loop reads CASSLNRIENTGELFF. For the CDR3, the DNA is TGCGCCAGCAGCTTGAACAGGATCGAGAACACCGGGGAGCTGTTTTTT. Full variable domain (missing parts from reference TRBV5-1 and TRBJ2-2): KAGVTQTPRYLIKTRGQQVTLSCSPISGHRSVSWYQQTPGQGLQFLFEYFSETQRNKGNFPGRFSGRQFSNSRSEMNVSTLELGDSALYLCASSLNRIENTGELFFGEGSRLTVL.

As DNA, the CDR3 is TGCAGCGTTGAAGTGGTTCCAGGGGCCGGGGAGACCCAGTACTTC. Protein sequence: CSVEVVPGAGETQYF. This rearrangement joins TRBV29-1 to TRBJ2-5, with a weak D call TRBD1 (6 bases). V lost 1 base to trimming and J lost 5 bases, with 17 bases between them. CDR1 is SQVTM, CDR2 ANQGSEA, per germline. This CDR3 has 15 amino acids.

The chain joins TRBV27 to TRBJ1-5; TRBD1 might be the D (5 bases). Deletions cut 1 base from V and 7 bases from J, with 11 bases between. CDR1 is MNHEY, CDR2 SMNVEV, per germline (reference sequence). The CDR3 has 14 amino acids. In DNA, the CDR3 is TGTGCCAGCAGTTTATGGGGCTTTGGGCAGCCCCAGCATTTT. The encoded protein is CASSLWGFGQPQHF.

The chain links TRBV5-1 to TRBJ1-4, with 8 bases matching TRBD1. The CDR3 is made up of 16 amino acids. Germline assignment: CDR1 SGHRS and CDR2 YFSETQ. V lost 5 bases, J lost 4 bases, and 10 bases stayed unmatched. CDR3 coding DNA: TGCGCCAGCAGATTAGACAGGGGAAGTTATAATGAAAAACTGTTTTTT. Its translation: CASRLDRGSYNEKLFF.

The chain carries TRBV29-1 and TRBJ1-3, with 8 positions matching TRBD1. V shed 3 bases, J shed 2 bases, and the junction held 6 bases outside the gene matches. The germline V gene has CDR1 SQVTM and CDR2 ANQGSEA. The CDR3 runs 15 residues. The CDR3 reads CSVDTSGGTGNTIYF. CDR3 bases: TGCAGCGTTGACACCTCAGGGGGCACTGGAAACACCATATATTTT.

This chain links TRBV2 with TRBJ1-6, with TRBD1 matching 8 bases. V lost 6 bases and J lost 8; bases outside the gene matches: 15. The germline CDR1 and CDR2 sequences are SNHLY and FYNNEI. The CDR3 runs 17 residues. DNA for the CDR3: TGTGCCAGCAGGCCGGGACAGGTCTATTCTTTAGATTCACCCCTCCACTTT. Residues: CASRPGQVYSLDSPLHF.

The rearrangement joins TRBV10-3 to TRBJ1-6; D remains unclear. This CDR3 is built from 12 residues. V lost 0 bases to trimming and J lost 14 bases, with 8 bases between them. CDR1 and CDR2 from the germline V gene are ENHRY and SYGVKD. For the CDR3, the DNA is TGTGCCATCAGTGAGTCCGGGGAGGCCCTCCACTTT. It yields the protein CAISESGEALHF.

The chain recombines TRBV27 with TRBJ1-1; D is ambiguous. This CDR3 spans 14 amino acids. Trimming took off 3 bases at V and 0 bases at J, with 8 bases between the two ends. Germline V lookup: CDR1 MNHEY, CDR2 SMNVEV (reference sequence). The CDR3 DNA reads TGTGCCAGCAGTTTCACAAATGTGAACACTGAAGCTTTCTTT. This sequence encodes CASSFTNVNTEAFF.

This clone was observed a single time. The chain recombines TRBV5-1 with TRBJ2-1; 10 bases match TRBD1. Per the germline V gene, CDR1 is SGHRS and CDR2 is YFSETQ. The CDR3 consists of 14 residues. The V gene end was trimmed by 2 bases and the J gene end by 5 bases; junction bases not matched to a gene: 1. The CDR3 sequence is CASSFGTGDNEQFF. DNA of the CDR3: TGCGCCAGCAGCTTCGGGACAGGGGACAATGAGCAGTTCTTC.

This chain links TRBV30 with TRBJ2-7, with a tentative D call TRBD1 (7 bases). V lost 2 bases and J lost 6, with 14 bases in between. CDR1 GTSNPN and CDR2 SVGIG come from the germline V gene (reference sequence). The length of the CDR3 is 13 residues. The CDR3 loop is CAWSREEGAEQYF. CDR3 bases: TGTGCCTGGAGTAGGGAGGAGGGGGCCGAGCAGTACTTC. Full variable domain (rest looked up from reference TRBV30 and TRBJ2-7): SQTIHQWPATLVQPVGSPLSLECTVEGTSNPNLYWYRQAAGRGLQLLFYSVGIGQISSEVPQNLSASRPQDRQFILSSKKLLLSDSGFYLCAWSREEGAEQYFGPGTRLTVT.

The chain recombines TRBV30 with TRBJ1-1; the D gene is possibly TRBD1 (5 bases). The V gene's germline CDR1 is GTSNPN and CDR2 SVGIG (reference sequence). V gave up 2 bases and J gave up 1 base, with 14 bases separating them. This CDR3 is built from 15 residues. CDR3 amino acids: CAWSPRTGWNTEAFF. The CDR3 DNA follows: TGTGCCTGGAGTCCCCGAACAGGTTGGAACACTGAAGCTTTCTTT.

J is TRBJ1-2 and V is TRBV2, with TRBD1 matching 8 bases. From germline, CDR1 is SNHLY and CDR2 FYNNEI. The CDR3 loop spans 16 amino acids. J gave up 5 bases and V 7 bases, and 15 bases lay outside the gene matches. CDR3 sequence: CASIDRYGQGRYGYTF. CDR3 nucleotide sequence: TGTGCCAGCATCGACCGCTACGGACAGGGCAGATATGGCTACACCTTC.

The chain links TRBV5-1 to TRBJ1-4; 9 bases align to TRBD1. V was pared by 0 bases and J by 7 bases, with 7 bases of the junction left unmatched. The germline CDR1 and CDR2 sequences are SGHRS and YFSETQ. CDR3 size: 16 residues. CDR3 bases: TGCGCCAGCAGCTTGGAAGGGACAGGGTCCGGTGAAAAACTGTTTTTT. Translating it yields CASSLEGTGSGEKLFF.

The J gene is TRBJ1-4, the V gene TRBV18, with D unclear. Germline V gives CDR1 KGHSH, CDR2 LQKENI. The CDR3 consists of 14 residues. Trimming shortened V by 2 bases and J by 0 bases, and 4 bases separated the two germline ends. The CDR3 spells CASSPSATNEKLFF. CDR3 DNA sequence: TGTGCCAGCTCACCATCTGCAACTAATGAAAAACTGTTTTTT.